The 12 T cell receptor beta chains below come from one sample, sequenced in a study of post-analysis software for immune sequencing data. General study points: Comparison of patients with controls showed 4 to 6 TRBV segments more frequent in patients, TRBV5-6, TRBV5-1 and TRBV20-1 among them.

Unique molecular identifiers had been added to the TCR beta cDNA libraries. TCRdb re-derived calls from the PCR reads in MiXCR, one entry per CDR3 protein. This table holds a few hundred thousand distinct CDR3 sequences, roughly 30% found once. These TCRs' antigens remain unknown. The sample comprised blood. The receptors originated from a girl aged 10-17 years with multiple sclerosis.

The chain recombines TRBV6-5 with TRBJ2-7; TRBD1 aligns across 11 bases. This CDR3 contains 15 residues. Germline CDR1 and CDR2: MNHEY and SVGAGI. With 6 bases clipped from V and 1 base from J, the junction kept 5 bases outside the gene matches. CDR3 in DNA: TGTGCCAGCAGACCCGGACAGGGGGCTTCCTACGAGCAGTACTTC. It translates to CASRPGQGASYEQYF.

This clonotype occurred a few times. The rearrangement joins TRBV7-3 to TRBJ2-5; either TRBD1 or TRBD2 may fit D (5 bases each). The V end was cut by 5 bases, the J end by 5 bases, with 15 bases between. This CDR3 has 14 amino acids. CDR1 is SGHTA and CDR2 is FQGTGA in the germline V gene. The CDR3 region has the DNA TGTGCCAGCAGCCGATCAGGATGGGGGGAGACCCAGTACTTC. Encoded protein: CASSRSGWGETQYF.

This clonotype appeared once. The V and J genes are TRBV5-4 and TRBJ2-1; D might be TRBD1 or TRBD2, each matching 6 bases. CDR3 length equals 16 residues. Germline V lookup: CDR1 SGHNT, CDR2 YYREEE (reference sequence). The V end lost 0 bases, the J end lost 1 base, and 11 bases lay between the germline ends. CDR3: CASSLETGASYNEQFF. The CDR3 DNA follows: TGTGCCAGCAGCTTGGAGACGGGGGCTTCCTACAATGAGCAGTTCTTC.

This clonotype was observed a handful of times. The chain has TRBV9 and TRBJ2-3; TRBD2 is a possible D gene (6 bases). Germline-derived CDR1 and CDR2 are SGDLS and YYNGEE. The CDR3 totals 12 residues. V dropped 3 bases and J dropped 4 bases, with 6 bases sitting between them. For the CDR3, the DNA is TGTGCCAGCAGCGCGGGGGCAGATACGCAGTATTTT. Protein: CASSAGADTQYF.

This chain connects TRBV9 to TRBJ1-2, with TRBD1 matching 7 bases. V dropped 5 bases and J dropped 2; count of bases not matched to a gene: 15. The CDR3 contains 17 residues. Per germline, CDR1 SGDLS and CDR2 YYNGEE. The CDR3 DNA follows: TGTGCCAGCAGGGGAGAAACGGGACAGCCCGAGAACTATGGCTACACCTTC. Translated: CASRGETGQPENYGYTF.

The table lists this clonotype with a few counts. This chain links TRBV6-6 with TRBJ2-4, with D hard to call. Germline loops: CDR1 MNHNY, CDR2 SVGAGI (reference sequence). Trimming left V 0 bases short and J 0 bases short, with 12 bases between. The CDR3 is 17 amino acids. CDR3 amino acids: CASSYSSRALAKNIQYF. CDR3 bases: TGTGCCAGCAGTTACTCGAGTAGGGCGCTAGCCAAAAACATTCAGTACTTC.

V is TRBV7-8 and J is TRBJ1-1; the match to TRBD1 covers 8 bases. Germline values: CDR1 SGHVS, CDR2 FQNEAQ. The junction had 9 bases not matched to a gene; V was cut back by 5 bases and J by 7 bases. The CDR3 is made up of 14 amino acids. The CDR3 DNA sequence: TGTGCCAGCAGCCCAACGGACAGGGAAGATGAAGCTTTCTTT. It yields the protein CASSPTDREDEAFF.

The V gene is TRBV7-2, the J gene TRBJ1-4; D is perhaps TRBD1 (6 bases). The CDR3 covers 16 residues. Trimming removed 3 bases from V and 6 bases from J, with 17 bases in between. Looked up from germline, CDR1 is SGHTA and CDR2 is FQGNSA. The CDR3 spells CASSLTTGPRDEKLFF. In nucleotides, the CDR3 is TGTGCCAGCAGCTTGACGACAGGCCCACGGGATGAAAAACTGTTTTTT.

This clonotype occurred a few times. The chain links TRBV6-6 to TRBJ1-2; TRBD1 matches 7 bases. This CDR3 is built from 13 residues. Germline trimming cut 2 bases from V and 6 bases from J; bases unmatched to any gene: 3. CDR1 is MNHNY and CDR2 is SVGAGI in the germline V gene (reference sequence). CDR3 DNA sequence: TGTGCCAGCAGTTACCAGGGGGAGAATGGCTACACCTTC. It codes for CASSYQGENGYTF.

This clonotype has only a few counts. The V call is TRBV24-1, the J call TRBJ2-1, with D unclear. V was pared by 3 bases and J by 10 bases, with 12 bases between. Germline CDR1 reads KGHDR; CDR2 reads SFDVKD. CDR3 length: 13 amino acids. The CDR3 sequence: CATSDLTFTEQFF. CDR3 DNA sequence: TGTGCCACCAGTGATCTGACCTTCACCGAGCAGTTCTTC.

This clonotype was recorded many times. This sequence joins TRBV6-5 and TRBJ2-7; D unclear. The CDR3 runs to 13 residues. Germline CDR1 reads MNHEY; CDR2 reads SVGAGI. V lost 5 bases and J lost 4, with 12 bases in between. The CDR3 DNA reads TGTGCCAGCAGTCTCAGGTTAACGTACGAGCAGTACTTC. It encodes CASSLRLTYEQYF.

This clonotype was found a few times. The chain is built from TRBV12-3 or TRBV12-4 and TRBJ2-7; D perhaps matches TRBD2 (5 bases). The CDR3 consists of 13 residues. V gave up 5 bases and J gave up 8 bases, with 16 bases separating them. CDR3: CASSPGSVGQQYF. The CDR3 region has the DNA TGTGCCAGCAGTCCGGGGTCCGTGGGTCAGCAGTACTTC.